These 23 T cell receptor beta chains came from one sample sequenced in a study of blood T cell repertoires in COVID-19. Produced via immunoSEQ multiplex PCR; TCRdb's table is partial and in-frame only. This table holds 250,000 to 300,000 clones, around 90% found once. Material: peripheral blood. The receptors derive from a woman aged 45-65 years with COVID-19, enrolled during active disease.

The J gene is TRBJ1-6, the V gene TRBV11-1; D is unresolved. Germline CDR1 is SGHAT and CDR2 is FQDESV (reference sequence). The CDR3 extends over 15 amino acids. Trimming shortened V by 7 bases and J by 4 bases, and 14 bases separated the two germline ends. The CDR3 sequence is CASTMNRGYNSPLHF. The CDR3 region has the DNA TGTGCCAGCACTATGAACCGCGGGTATAATTCACCCCTCCACTTT.

The rearrangement joins TRBV9 to TRBJ2-1; 9 positions agree with TRBD2. The germline V gene encodes CDR1 SGDLS and CDR2 YYNGEE. This CDR3 comprises 18 residues. The V gene end was trimmed by 0 bases and the J gene end by 4 bases; junction bases not matched to a gene: 11. The DNA of the CDR3 is TGTGCCAGCAGCGTAGAAGACCTCAGCGGGAGGAGGTACAATGAGCAGTTCTTC. It translates to CASSVEDLSGRRYNEQFF.

The chain is built from TRBV18 and TRBJ1-4; a possible D gene is TRBD1 (6 bases). V gave up 3 bases and J gave up 5 bases, with 10 bases separating them. Germline V gene sequence: CDR1 KGHSH, CDR2 LQKENI. This CDR3 contains 14 residues. The CDR3 here is CASSPDSKNEKLFF. The CDR3 nucleotides read TGTGCCAGCTCACCGGACAGTAAGAATGAAAAACTGTTTTTT.

The V gene is TRBV27, the J gene TRBJ1-4; D is uncertain. Germline CDR1 MNHEY, CDR2 SMNVEV (reference sequence). The CDR3 loop spans 13 amino acids. The germline V and J ends were trimmed by 3 bases and 5 bases, with 7 bases remaining between them. CDR3 region: CASSFFLNEKLFF. DNA of the CDR3: TGTGCCAGCAGTTTTTTCTTAAATGAAAAACTGTTTTTT.

CDR3 sequence: CASSLARGRASYEQYF. DNA of the CDR3: TGTGCCAGCAGCTTAGCTCGAGGGAGGGCCTCTTACGAGCAGTACTTC. The gene calls are TRBV7-8 and TRBJ2-7; TRBD2 agrees at 7 bases. The V gene end was trimmed by 0 bases and the J gene end by 4 bases; junction bases not matched to a gene: 9. This CDR3 contains 16 residues. Germline loops: CDR1 SGHVS, CDR2 FQNEAQ.

CDR3 residues: CASSRTAQNTEAFF. The CDR3 coding sequence is TGTGCCAGCTCACGGACAGCACAGAACACTGAAGCTTTCTTT. The chain joins TRBV18 to TRBJ1-1; D might be TRBD1 (6 bases). Germline lookup yields CDR1 KGHSH and CDR2 LQKENI. This CDR3 is 14 amino acids long. V lost 4 bases, J lost 1 base, and 10 bases lay in between. Full variable domain (rest looked up from reference TRBV18 and TRBJ1-1): NAGVMQNPRHLVRRRGQEARLRCSPMKGHSHVYWYRQLPEEGLKFMVYLQKENIIDESGMPKERFSAEFPKEGPSILRIQQVVRGDSAAYFCASSRTAQNTEAFFGQGTRLTVV.

The chain employs TRBV7-8 and TRBJ2-7, with 12 bases identical to TRBD2. CDR1 is SGHVS, CDR2 FQNEAQ, per germline. The CDR3 runs 15 residues. J gave up 5 bases and V 4 bases, and 6 bases lay outside the gene matches. CDR3 residues: CASSSRTSGTNEQYF. CDR3 nucleotide sequence: TGTGCCAGCAGCTCCCGGACTAGCGGGACAAACGAGCAGTACTTC.

The chain joins TRBV12-5 to TRBJ1-2, with unresolved D. Trimming removed 2 bases from V and 4 bases from J, with 5 bases in between. The CDR3 has 12 residues. CDR1 and CDR2 (germline): LGHNT, FRNRAP. CDR3 residues: CASGLYGYGYTF. The DNA for the CDR3 is TGTGCTAGTGGTTTGTACGGCTATGGCTACACCTTC. Full variable domain (remainder filled in from reference TRBV12-5 and TRBJ1-2): DARVTQTPRHKVTEMGQEVTMRCQPILGHNTVFWYRQTMMQGLELLAYFRNRAPLDDSGMPKDRFSAEMPDATLATLKIQPSEPRDSAVYFCASGLYGYGYTFGSGTRLTVV.

The rearrangement joins TRBV19 to TRBJ2-1, with D unclear. The CDR3 length is 16 residues. The germline V gene encodes CDR1 LNHDA and CDR2 SQIVND (reference sequence). Trimming cost V 3 bases and J 0 bases, with 12 bases left between them. The CDR3 spells CASSITRYSSYNEQFF. The CDR3 DNA is TGTGCCAGTAGTATTACGCGGTATAGCTCCTACAATGAGCAGTTCTTC.

This chain uses TRBV24-1 with TRBJ2-1, with 7 bases fitting TRBD2. CDR1 is KGHDR, CDR2 SFDVKD, per germline. J was trimmed by 15 bases and V by 1 base; bases with no gene match: 2. The CDR3 has 11 residues. The CDR3, as DNA: TGTGCCACCAGTGATTTAACTAGCGCGTTCTTC. This encodes CATSDLTSAFF.

This clone turned up a few times. This rearrangement joins TRBV18 to TRBJ2-7; 7 nucleotides match TRBD1. From germline, CDR1 is KGHSH and CDR2 LQKENI. The CDR3 covers 12 residues. After removal of 3 bases from V and 9 bases from J, the junction contained 5 bases not matched to a gene. The CDR3 bases are TGTGCCAGCTCACCCTTCGGGACAGTGCAGTACTTC. Translating gives CASSPFGTVQYF.

The genes are TRBV2 and TRBJ1-2, with 7 bases matching TRBD1. With 8 bases clipped from V and 4 bases from J, the junction kept 1 base outside the gene matches. Germline values: CDR1 SNHLY, CDR2 FYNNEI. The CDR3 is made up of 11 amino acids. The CDR3 DNA follows: TGTGCCAGCTACAGGGGCTATGGCTACACCTTC. Residues: CASYRGYGYTF.

The chain combines TRBV6-5 with TRBJ2-7; a possible D gene is TRBD2 (5 bases). CDR1 and CDR2 from the germline V gene are MNHEY and SVGAGI. Trimming removed 0 bases at V and 6 bases at J, with 18 bases between. The length of the CDR3 is 16 residues. The CDR3 nucleotides read TGTGCCAGCAGTTACTCTTCTAGGGAAATAGGAGGCGAGCAGTACTTC. It specifies CASSYSSREIGGEQYF.

This sequence joins TRBV11-2 and TRBJ1-4; D is possibly TRBD1 (5 bases). The length of the CDR3 is 16 residues. V was trimmed by 0 bases and J by 4 bases, leaving 12 bases between them. The germline gives CDR1 SGHAT, CDR2 FQNNGV. CDR3: CASSLDPRAINEKLFF. Here the CDR3 DNA reads TGTGCCAGCAGCTTAGACCCCAGGGCCATTAATGAAAAACTGTTTTTT.

The V and J genes are TRBV30 and TRBJ2-2; D remains ambiguous. Trimming stripped 4 bases from V and 9 bases from J, with 12 bases between. CDR1 and CDR2 from the germline V gene are GTSNPN and SVGIG (reference sequence). This CDR3 has 12 residues. The CDR3 DNA sequence: TGTGCCTGGACCGTACACCAAAGGGAGCTGTTTTTT. It encodes CAWTVHQRELFF. The whole variable domain, remainder taken from reference TRBV30 and TRBJ2-2, is SQTIHQWPATLVQPVGSPLSLECTVEGTSNPNLYWYRQAAGRGLQLLFYSVGIGQISSEVPQNLSASRPQDRQFILSSKKLLLSDSGFYLCAWTVHQRELFFGEGSRLTVL.

V usage is TRBV19 and J usage is TRBJ1-2; 9 positions agree with TRBD1. The length of the CDR3 is 16 residues. The V segment lost 4 bases and the J segment 7 bases; nucleotides outside the gene matches: 13. The germline CDR1 and CDR2 sequences are LNHDA and SQIVND (reference sequence). In DNA, the CDR3 is TGTGCCAGTAGTAACCCCGGGACAGGGTTTATTTCTGGCTACACCTTC. Translated: CASSNPGTGFISGYTF.

This sequence joins TRBV11-3 and TRBJ2-7, with D perhaps matching TRBD2 (6 bases). Trimming left V 2 bases short and J 3 bases short, with 14 bases between. This CDR3 contains 15 residues. The germline gives CDR1 SGHNT, CDR2 YENEEA. As DNA, the CDR3 is TGTGCCAGCAGCTTAAATAGCGGTGGTGGCTACGAGCAGTACTTC. It is translated as CASSLNSGGGYEQYF.

This chain joins TRBV18 and TRBJ1-1, with 11 bases fitting TRBD1. The junction had 8 bases not matched to a gene; V was cut back by 3 bases and J by 5 bases. CDR3 size: 16 residues. Germline V CDR1 and CDR2: KGHSH, LQKENI. The CDR3: CASSPTGTGGRTEAFF. Written as DNA, the CDR3 is TGTGCCAGCTCACCCACCGGGACAGGGGGGCGGACTGAAGCTTTCTTT.

The chain joins TRBV4-2 to TRBJ1-5; D is ambiguous. The germline V and J ends were trimmed by 4 bases and 5 bases, with 12 bases remaining between them. The CDR3 has 14 amino acids. Germline CDR1 is LGHNA and CDR2 is YNFKEQ. CDR3 DNA: TGTGCCAGCAGCCTGGGAAAGGGAGATCAGCCCCAGCATTTT. This encodes CASSLGKGDQPQHF.

The genes are TRBV29-1 and TRBJ2-1; 8 bases fit TRBD1. The CDR3 is 14 residues long. The V segment lost 4 bases and the J segment 4 bases; nucleotides outside the gene matches: 6. CDR1 is SQVTM, CDR2 ANQGSEA, per germline. The CDR3 is CSVVGQGAYNEQFF. DNA for the CDR3: TGCAGCGTTGTAGGCCAGGGGGCATACAATGAGCAGTTCTTC.

The V gene is TRBV7-9, the J gene TRBJ2-3; 9 bases are a match to TRBD1. Germline lookup yields CDR1 SEHNR and CDR2 FQNEAQ (reference sequence). V shed 5 bases, J shed 1 base, and the junction held 7 bases outside the gene matches. The CDR3 runs 16 residues. The DNA of the CDR3 is TGTGCCAGCAGCAAAGGGACAGGGTCGGGCACAGATACGCAGTATTTT. As protein: CASSKGTGSGTDTQYF.

The chain links TRBV6-2 or TRBV6-3 to TRBJ2-7; 11 positions agree with TRBD2. J was trimmed by 2 bases and V by 5 bases; bases with no gene match: 14. The length of the CDR3 is 18 residues. Germline CDR1 MNHEY, CDR2 SVGEGT. The CDR3 DNA follows: TGTGCCAGCAGTCTATCATTGACTAGCGGGGTCATTACCTACGAGCAGTACTTC. Protein: CASSLSLTSGVITYEQYF.

The chain employs TRBV30 and TRBJ2-2; 8 bases line up with TRBD2. This CDR3 region has 13 residues. Trimming removed 7 bases from V and 6 bases from J; junction bases left unmatched: 7. Germline loops: CDR1 GTSNPN, CDR2 SVGIG (reference sequence). The CDR3 bases are TGTGCCTCCTTGGCGGGAGGACCCGGGGAGCTGTTTTTT. Its translation: CASLAGGPGELFF.